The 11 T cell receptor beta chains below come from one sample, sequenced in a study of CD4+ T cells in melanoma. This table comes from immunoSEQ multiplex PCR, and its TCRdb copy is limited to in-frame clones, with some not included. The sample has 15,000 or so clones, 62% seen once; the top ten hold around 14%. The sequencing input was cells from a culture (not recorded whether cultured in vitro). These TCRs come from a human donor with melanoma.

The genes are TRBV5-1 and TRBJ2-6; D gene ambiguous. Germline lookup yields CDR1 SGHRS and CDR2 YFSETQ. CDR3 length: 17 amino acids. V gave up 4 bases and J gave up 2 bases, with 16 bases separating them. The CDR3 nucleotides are TGCGCCAGCAGCGAAAGGGTGTTTTTGGCTGGGGCCAACGTCCTGACTTTC. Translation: CASSERVFLAGANVLTF.

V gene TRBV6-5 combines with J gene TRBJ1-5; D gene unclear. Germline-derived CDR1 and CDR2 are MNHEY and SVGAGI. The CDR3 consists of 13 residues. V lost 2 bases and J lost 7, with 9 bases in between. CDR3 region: CASSYGEEQPQHF. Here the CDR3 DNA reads TGTGCCAGCAGTTACGGGGAAGAACAGCCCCAGCATTTT.

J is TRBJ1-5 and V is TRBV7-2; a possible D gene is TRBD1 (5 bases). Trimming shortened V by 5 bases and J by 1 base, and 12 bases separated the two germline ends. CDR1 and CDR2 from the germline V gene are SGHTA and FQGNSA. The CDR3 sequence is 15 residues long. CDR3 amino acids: CASSRAGLSNQPQHF. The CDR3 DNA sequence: TGTGCCAGCAGCCGCGCAGGGCTGAGCAATCAGCCCCAGCATTTT.

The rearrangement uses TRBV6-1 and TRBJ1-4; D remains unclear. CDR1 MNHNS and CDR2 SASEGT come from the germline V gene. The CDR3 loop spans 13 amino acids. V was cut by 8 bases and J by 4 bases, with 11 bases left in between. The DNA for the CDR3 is TGTGCCAGCGGAGGCGGAGTTAATGAAAAACTGTTTTTT. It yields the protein CASGGGVNEKLFF.

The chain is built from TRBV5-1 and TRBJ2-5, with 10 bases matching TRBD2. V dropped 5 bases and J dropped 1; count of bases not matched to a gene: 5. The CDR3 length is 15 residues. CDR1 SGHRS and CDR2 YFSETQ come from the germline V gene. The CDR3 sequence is CASSLTSGAQETQYF. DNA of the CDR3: TGCGCCAGCAGTCTCACTAGCGGGGCCCAAGAGACCCAGTACTTC.

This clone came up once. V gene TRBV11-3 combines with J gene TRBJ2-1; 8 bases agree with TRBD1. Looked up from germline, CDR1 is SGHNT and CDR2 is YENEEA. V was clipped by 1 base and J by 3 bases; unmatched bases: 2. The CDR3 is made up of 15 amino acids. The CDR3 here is CASSLGTGNYNEQFF. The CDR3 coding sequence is TGTGCCAGCAGCTTAGGGACAGGGAACTACAATGAGCAGTTCTTC.

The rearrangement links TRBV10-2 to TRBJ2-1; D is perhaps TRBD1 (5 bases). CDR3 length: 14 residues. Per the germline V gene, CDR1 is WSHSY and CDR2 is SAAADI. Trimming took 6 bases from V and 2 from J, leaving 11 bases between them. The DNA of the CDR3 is TGCGCCAGCAGAGGATCAGGGACCTACAATGAGCAGTTCTTC. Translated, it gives CASRGSGTYNEQFF.

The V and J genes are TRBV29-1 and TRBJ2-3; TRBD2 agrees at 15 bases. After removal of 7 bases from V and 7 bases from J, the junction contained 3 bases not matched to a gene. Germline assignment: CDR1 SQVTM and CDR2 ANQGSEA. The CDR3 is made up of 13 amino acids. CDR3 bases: TGCAGCGCCGGGACTAGCGGGGGGTATACGCAGTATTTT. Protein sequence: CSAGTSGGYTQYF.

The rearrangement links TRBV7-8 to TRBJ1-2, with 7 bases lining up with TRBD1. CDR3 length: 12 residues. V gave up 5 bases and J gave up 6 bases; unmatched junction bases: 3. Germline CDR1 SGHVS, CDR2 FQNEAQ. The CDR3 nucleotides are TGTGCCAGCAGCCTGACAGGGCATGGCTACACCTTC. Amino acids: CASSLTGHGYTF.

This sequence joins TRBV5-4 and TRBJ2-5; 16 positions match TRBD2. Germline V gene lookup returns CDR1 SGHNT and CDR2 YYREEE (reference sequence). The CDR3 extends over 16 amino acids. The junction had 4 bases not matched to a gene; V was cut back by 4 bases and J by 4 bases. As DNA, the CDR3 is TGTGCCAGCAGCGACGGGACTAGCGGGGGGGCAGAGACCCAGTACTTC. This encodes CASSDGTSGGAETQYF.

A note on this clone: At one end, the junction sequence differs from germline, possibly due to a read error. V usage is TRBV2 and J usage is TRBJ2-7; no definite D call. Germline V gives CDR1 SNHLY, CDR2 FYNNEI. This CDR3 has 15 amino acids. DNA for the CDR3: TGTGCCAGCAGTGAAGCGCTTCGGCTCTCCCACGAGCAGTACTTC. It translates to CASSEALRLSHEQYF.